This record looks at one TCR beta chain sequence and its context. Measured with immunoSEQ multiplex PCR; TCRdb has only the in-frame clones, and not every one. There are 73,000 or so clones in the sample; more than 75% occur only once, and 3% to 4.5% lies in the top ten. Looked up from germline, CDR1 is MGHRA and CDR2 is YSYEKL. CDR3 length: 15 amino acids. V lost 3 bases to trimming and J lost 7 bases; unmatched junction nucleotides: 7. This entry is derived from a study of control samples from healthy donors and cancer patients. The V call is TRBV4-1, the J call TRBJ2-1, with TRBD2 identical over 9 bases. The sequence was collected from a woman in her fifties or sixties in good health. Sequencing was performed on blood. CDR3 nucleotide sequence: TGCGCCAGCAGCCAGGGTAGCGGGAGAGTTAATGAGCAGTTCTTC. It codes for CASSQGSGRVNEQFF.